The present TCR beta chain was sequenced within a study of T cell changes during pregnancy in multiple sclerosis. V lost 5 bases, J lost 6 bases, and 20 bases lay in between. The CDR3 length is 15 residues. Germline-derived CDR1 and CDR2 are SEHNR and FQNEAQ (reference sequence). Method: immunoSEQ multiplex PCR; TCRdb's copy keeps in-frame clones and lacks some. The repertoire holds around 30,000 clones, with over 85% as singletons. The sample was CD8+ T cells from peripheral blood mononuclear cells, taken in the third trimester of pregnancy. The rearrangement links TRBV7-9 to TRBJ2-7; D not resolved. The TCR was taken from a female donor with multiple sclerosis, enrolled in a pregnancy study. DNA for the CDR3: TGTGCCAGCAGCCCCGGTCGTAGCCTTTATCGCGAGCAGTACTTC. Its protein product is CASSPGRSLYREQYF.